These 28 T cell receptor beta chains came from one sample sequenced in a study of T cell repertoires in cytomegalovirus infection. From the reads, TCRdb called clonotypes with MiXCR, one entry per CDR3 protein. This sample yields around 450,000 distinct CDR3 sequences, of which around 32% are seen a single time; roughly 13% belongs to the top ten. Sequenced: PBMCs. These receptors were obtained from a human donor in good health (CMV status not recorded). Some clones in this sample may be carry-over from other donors' samples.

This clonotype has only a few counts. The chain is built from TRBV7-8 and TRBJ1-4, with 10 bases fitting TRBD1. V shed 3 bases, J shed 9 bases, and the junction held 10 bases outside the gene matches. CDR3 length: 16 residues. Germline V gene data show CDR1 as SGHVS and CDR2 as FQNEAQ. The CDR3 protein is CASSLGRDRGFQKLFF. The CDR3 DNA reads as TGTGCCAGCAGCTTGGGCCGGGACAGGGGTTTTCAAAAACTGTTTTTT.

This clonotype has only a few counts. This CDR3 reads CSAPISKQRTDTQYF. CDR3 coding DNA: TGCAGTGCGCCCATATCGAAGCAACGCACAGATACGCAGTATTTT. The chain has TRBV20-1 and TRBJ2-3; D gene uncertain. V lost 6 bases, J lost 1 base, and 17 bases lay in between. Germline V gives CDR1 DFQATT, CDR2 SNEGSKA (reference sequence). The CDR3 extends over 15 amino acids.

The CDR3 protein is CSARVRQGGTHSNQPQHF. CDR3 sequence (DNA): TGCAGTGCTAGAGTAAGACAGGGGGGGACCCATAGCAATCAGCCCCAGCATTTT. V is TRBV20-1 and J is TRBJ1-5, with 9 positions matching TRBD1. Unmatched junction bases numbered 10, after V lost 1 base and J lost 0 bases. There are 18 residues in the CDR3. The V gene's germline CDR1 is DFQATT and CDR2 SNEGSKA (reference sequence).

The chain is built from TRBV7-9 and TRBJ2-2; 10 nucleotides line up with TRBD2. V lost 5 bases to trimming and J lost 4 bases; unmatched junction nucleotides: 7. The CDR3 extends over 16 amino acids. Germline V gives CDR1 SEHNR, CDR2 FQNEAQ (reference sequence). The CDR3: CASSPPSGGATGELFF. The CDR3 nucleotides read TGTGCCAGCAGCCCCCCAAGCGGGGGGGCCACCGGGGAGCTGTTTTTT.

This rearrangement joins TRBV7-3 to TRBJ1-3; D gene ambiguous. The CDR3 covers 13 residues. V dropped 5 bases and J dropped 3 bases, with 8 bases sitting between them. CDR1 and CDR2 (germline): SGHTA, FQGTGA. The CDR3 region is CASSNTHGNTIYF. The DNA of the CDR3 is TGTGCCAGCAGCAATACACATGGAAACACCATATATTTT.

This clonotype was seen a few times. The chain combines TRBV5-1 with TRBJ2-3; D remains ambiguous. CDR1 is SGHRS and CDR2 is YFSETQ in the germline V gene. Trimming removed 0 bases at V and 0 bases at J, with 8 bases between. The CDR3 length is 15 residues. CDR3 bases: TGCGCCAGCAGCTTGGCGGTGGTTAGCACAGATACGCAGTATTTT. This gives the protein CASSLAVVSTDTQYF.

This clonotype appeared a single time. CDR3 residues: CASSPNGLAQARDEQYF. CDR3 coding DNA: TGTGCCAGCAGCCCAAATGGGTTGGCTCAGGCCAGAGACGAGCAGTACTTC. The genes are TRBV7-8 and TRBJ2-7; D unresolved. The germline gives CDR1 SGHVS, CDR2 FQNEAQ. The CDR3 has 17 amino acids. The V and J ends lost 5 bases and 5 bases respectively, with 25 bases between them.

The genes are TRBV24-1 and TRBJ2-3; the D is unclear. V was shortened by 4 bases and J by 5 bases, with 6 bases between the two germline ends. CDR3 size: 12 residues. CDR1 and CDR2 from the germline V gene are KGHDR and SFDVKD. The CDR3 DNA reads as TGTGCCACCAGTGACCTCGTAGATACGCAGTATTTT. Its protein is CATSDLVDTQYF.

This clonotype was seen more than once but under ten times. The chain employs TRBV11-2 and TRBJ2-5, with 7 bases identical to TRBD1. The CDR3 is 15 amino acids. Germline V CDR1 and CDR2: SGHAT, FQNNGV. V was clipped by 4 bases and J by 3 bases; unmatched bases: 8. Written as DNA, the CDR3 is TGTGCCAGCAGCTCCAGGACAGGTTCGGAAGAGACCCAGTACTTC. This codes for CASSSRTGSEETQYF.

The chain has TRBV28 and TRBJ1-1; D unresolved. The germline V gene has CDR1 MDHEN and CDR2 SYDVKM. Trimming pared 6 bases from V and 8 bases from J, leaving 13 bases between. The CDR3 runs 12 residues. The CDR3 sequence is CASRLPGGEAFF. The CDR3 region has the DNA TGTGCCAGCAGACTGCCCGGCGGGGAAGCTTTCTTT.

V gene TRBV20-1 combines with J gene TRBJ2-1, with D possibly matching TRBD2 (6 bases). The V gene's germline CDR1 is DFQATT and CDR2 SNEGSKA (reference sequence). The CDR3 extends over 14 amino acids. Trimming removed 6 bases from V and 0 bases from J, with 12 bases in between. The CDR3 loop is CSAETRFSYNEQFF. The DNA of the CDR3 is TGCAGTGCAGAGACTAGGTTCTCCTACAATGAGCAGTTCTTC.

This clonotype has only one observation. The junction differs from germline at one of its ends, possibly a read error. The chain joins TRBV12-3 or TRBV12-4 to TRBJ1-1, with D unclear. The CDR3 spans 16 residues. CDR3 residues: CASRLYGNTMNTEAYF. DNA for the CDR3: TGTGCCAGCAGGTTGTATGGCAATACCATGAACACTGAAGCTTACTTT.

This clonotype was detected many times. J is TRBJ1-6 and V is TRBV6-6; 12 bases fit TRBD1. Germline V CDR1 and CDR2: MNHNY, SVGAGI (reference sequence). There are 18 residues in the CDR3. V lost 2 bases, J lost 1 base, and 3 bases stayed unmatched. The CDR3 loop is CASSYGTGGESYNSPLHF. CDR3 coding DNA: TGTGCCAGCAGTTACGGGACAGGGGGCGAATCCTATAATTCACCCCTCCACTTT.

The V gene is TRBV18, the J gene TRBJ2-6; TRBD1 matches 7 bases. With V trimmed by 4 bases and J by 0 bases, 6 bases remained unmatched. Germline loops: CDR1 KGHSH, CDR2 LQKENI. The CDR3 loop spans 17 amino acids. This CDR3 reads CASSRGTANSGANVLTF. DNA of the CDR3: TGTGCCAGCTCACGTGGGACAGCGAACTCTGGGGCCAACGTCCTGACTTTC.

About this clonotype: Being one base from a much bigger clone, this may be a read error. The V call is TRBV7-4, the J call TRBJ1-1; D might be TRBD1 (5 bases). V lost 2 bases and J 1 base, leaving 14 bases between the germline ends. This CDR3 comprises 16 residues. Germline V gives CDR1 SGHVT, CDR2 SQSDAQ. The CDR3 DNA reads as TGTGCCAGCAGCTTAAGGTGTAGGGGAGGGAACACTGAAGCTTTCTTT. This codes for CASSLRCRGGNTEAFF.

In this sample, this clonotype turned up a few times. This chain joins TRBV6-1 and TRBJ1-2; a possible D gene is TRBD1 (5 bases). V was cut by 9 bases and J by 3 bases, with 17 bases left in between. The germline V gene has CDR1 MNHNS and CDR2 SASEGT. CDR3 length equals 14 residues. The CDR3 loop is CASRLVLGDYGYTF. CDR3 in DNA: TGTGCCAGTCGACTCGTTTTGGGGGACTATGGCTACACCTTC.

The sample holds a few counts of this clonotype. This sequence joins TRBV12-3 or TRBV12-4 and TRBJ2-6; 14 nucleotides align to TRBD2. CDR3 size: 22 residues. V trimming: 4 bases; J trimming: 0 bases; junction bases outside the gene matches: 14. The CDR3: CASSSPLGTSGGRRSGANVLTF. The CDR3 bases are TGTGCCAGCAGTTCGCCTCTAGGGACTAGCGGGGGCCGTCGCTCTGGGGCCAACGTCCTGACTTTC.

The chain is built from TRBV4-2 and TRBJ2-7; D is unresolved. The CDR3 length is 14 residues. Trimming stripped 9 bases from V and 0 bases from J, with 15 bases between. Germline values: CDR1 LGHNA, CDR2 YNFKEQ. The CDR3 coding sequence is TGTGCCAGAAAATATCAGGAAGGCTCCTACGAGCAGTACTTC. It encodes CARKYQEGSYEQYF.

A few counts support this clonotype. The rearrangement uses TRBV19 and TRBJ1-2, with D unresolved. The germline gives CDR1 LNHDA, CDR2 SQIVND (reference sequence). Between the trimmed V and J ends, which lost 4 bases and 7 bases, there was a span of 10 bases. This CDR3 comprises 12 residues. The DNA for the CDR3 is TGTGCCAGTAGTAGTACAAAGGCTGGCTACACCTTC. Translated, it gives CASSSTKAGYTF. The whole variable domain, filled in from reference TRBV19 and TRBJ1-2, reads DGGITQSPKYLFRKEGQNVTLSCEQNLNHDAMYWYRQDPGQGLRLIYYSQIVNDFQKGDIAEGYSVSREKKESFPLTVTSAQKNPTAFYLCASSSTKAGYTFGSGTRLTVV.

The chain recombines TRBV6-6 with TRBJ1-1; TRBD1 aligns across 7 bases. The CDR3 runs to 15 residues. V lost 2 bases and J lost 1; bases outside the gene matches: 4. Germline V gene sequence: CDR1 MNHNY, CDR2 SVGAGI (reference sequence). This chain's CDR3 is CASSYRRDRNTEAFF. Written as DNA, the CDR3 is TGTGCCAGCAGTTACCGCCGGGACAGGAACACTGAAGCTTTCTTT.

This chain links TRBV11-2 with TRBJ2-3; the D gene is possibly TRBD2 (7 bases). V was clipped by 0 bases and J by 0 bases, with 16 bases between them. CDR1 is SGHAT and CDR2 is FQNNGV in the germline V gene. The CDR3 is 18 residues long. The CDR3 DNA follows: TGTGCCAGCAGCTTAGAGGTTTGGCGGGGGCCCAGCACAGATACGCAGTATTTT. Protein sequence: CASSLEVWRGPSTDTQYF.

This chain joins TRBV29-1 and TRBJ2-7, with D tentatively TRBD1 or TRBD2 (6 bases each). This CDR3 spans 15 amino acids. Germline V CDR1 and CDR2: SQVTM, ANQGSEA. The V gene lost 2 bases and the J gene lost 0 bases, with 14 bases spanning the gap. CDR3 coding DNA: TGCAGCGTTGAACAGTACGGGGGCCTCTCCTACGAGCAGTACTTC. Translated: CSVEQYGGLSYEQYF.

This clonotype has only a few counts. The rearrangement joins TRBV28 to TRBJ1-3; D ambiguous. Germline V gives CDR1 MDHEN, CDR2 SYDVKM. The V end was cut by 5 bases, the J end by 8 bases, with 13 bases between. The CDR3 covers 13 residues. The CDR3, as DNA: TGTGCCAGCAGTCGACTCCCCCAGGACACCATATATTTT. Its translation is CASSRLPQDTIYF.

This clonotype was detected ten times or more. The chain has TRBV7-4 and TRBJ2-4; 9 bases align to TRBD2. Germline V lookup: CDR1 SGHVT, CDR2 SQSDAQ. The CDR3 consists of 16 residues. V shed 10 bases, J shed 9 bases, and the junction held 19 bases outside the gene matches. CDR3 amino acids: CATTRTAGGASVIQYF. The DNA of the CDR3 is TGTGCCACCACCAGGACTGCGGGGGGGGCATCAGTCATTCAGTACTTC.

This clonotype was observed many times. The chain uses TRBV11-2 and TRBJ2-3; possibly TRBD1 or TRBD2 for D (5 bases each). The ends were cut back, 3 bases at V and 0 bases at J, with 10 bases in the middle. Germline V gives CDR1 SGHAT, CDR2 FQNNGV. This CDR3 comprises 15 residues. CDR3: CASSFWGSSTDTQYF. The CDR3 region has the DNA TGTGCCAGCAGCTTCTGGGGGTCTAGCACAGATACGCAGTATTTT.

The gene calls are TRBV11-2 and TRBJ1-1; D is unclear. Trimming pared 0 bases from V and 4 bases from J, leaving 9 bases between. The V gene's germline CDR1 is SGHAT and CDR2 FQNNGV. CDR3 length equals 14 residues. The CDR3 loop reads CASSLDWGSTEAFF. The CDR3 DNA is TGTGCCAGCAGCTTAGATTGGGGTAGCACTGAAGCTTTCTTT.

There are a few counts of this clonotype. This chain links TRBV7-9 with TRBJ2-3, with D perhaps assigned TRBD1 or TRBD2 (5 bases each). V lost 8 bases and J 1 base, leaving 10 bases between the germline ends. Germline CDR1 SEHNR, CDR2 FQNEAQ (reference sequence). There are 13 residues in the CDR3. The CDR3 loop reads CASLGPRTDTQYF. The CDR3 DNA reads TGTGCCAGCCTGGGACCGCGCACAGATACGCAGTATTTT.

The V gene is TRBV20-1, the J gene TRBJ2-1; the match to TRBD2 covers 7 bases. Germline V gene lookup returns CDR1 DFQATT and CDR2 SNEGSKA (reference sequence). V shed 3 bases, J shed 3 bases, and the junction held 11 bases outside the gene matches. The CDR3 has 16 amino acids. CDR3 sequence: CSASPLADLLYNEQFF. As DNA, the CDR3 is TGCAGTGCTAGCCCCCTAGCGGATCTTCTCTACAATGAGCAGTTCTTC.